This T cell receptor beta chain appears in the sequencing data of a study of control samples from healthy donors and cancer patients. The CDR3 is 15 amino acids. With V trimmed by 0 bases and J by 4 bases, 5 bases remained unmatched. Germline V gene lookup returns CDR1 SGDLS and CDR2 YYNGEE. TCRdb's table, derived via immunoSEQ multiplex PCR, lists solely in-frame clones and lacks some. Here the sample spans around 68,000 clones, approximately 84% being singletons. The receptor's source is a woman aged 45-65 years with lung cancer. The chain employs TRBV9 and TRBJ2-5; 8 bases line up with TRBD1. Sequenced input: PBMCs. The CDR3 reads CASSVAGGKGETQYF. DNA of the CDR3: TGTGCCAGCAGCGTAGCAGGGGGCAAAGGAGAGACCCAGTACTTC. The entire variable domain, with the rest obtained from reference TRBV9 and TRBJ2-5, is as follows: DSGVTQTPKHLITATGQRVTLRCSPRSGDLSVYWYQQSLDQGLQFLIQYYNGEERAKGNILERFSAQQFPDLHSELNLSSLELGDSALYFCASSVAGGKGETQYFGPGTRLLVL.